Below are 20 T cell receptor beta chains sequenced from a single sample in a study of blood T cell repertoires in COVID-19 (dated by TCRdb to about 2020). The protocol used for the library was the immunoSEQ multiplex PCR assay. TCRdb holds this immuneACCESS table with in-frame rearrangements only. Some clones are missing; in checked studies, unresolved V genes explain under half, and the rest has no known cause. The sample table records about 160,000 clones; approximately 87% of these occur just once. The top ten clonotypes cover under 5% of the sample. What was sequenced was peripheral blood. The receptors derive from a woman aged 70 to 79 with acute or convalescent COVID-19.

The rearrangement joins TRBV6-5 to TRBJ1-6; the D gene is possibly TRBD1 (6 bases). Trimming removed 5 bases from V and 9 bases from J, with 14 bases in between. Germline CDR1 MNHEY, CDR2 SVGAGI. This CDR3 region has 14 residues. The CDR3 sequence: CASSNGQPISPLHF. CDR3 DNA sequence: TGTGCCAGCAGTAACGGACAGCCTATTTCACCCCTCCACTTT.

The chain has TRBV2 and TRBJ2-3, with D unclear. The CDR3 has 15 amino acids. CDR1 and CDR2 from the germline V gene are SNHLY and FYNNEI. Trimming stripped 0 bases from V and 0 bases from J, with 7 bases between. In DNA, the CDR3 is TGTGCCAGCAGTGAAGCAGGCGGAAGCACAGATACGCAGTATTTT. Translating gives CASSEAGGSTDTQYF.

The chain links TRBV19 to TRBJ2-3; 11 bases align to TRBD2. This CDR3 is built from 15 residues. V was pared by 6 bases and J by 2 bases, with 4 bases of the junction left unmatched. Germline CDR1 is LNHDA and CDR2 is SQIVND (reference sequence). CDR3 loop: CASRYSGRATDTQYF. The CDR3 DNA follows: TGTGCCAGTAGATATAGCGGGAGGGCCACAGATACGCAGTATTTT.

The chain carries TRBV25-1 and TRBJ2-1; 7 nucleotides match TRBD1. CDR3 length: 15 amino acids. The germline gives CDR1 MGHDK, CDR2 SYGVNS. Trimming cost V 5 bases and J 1 base; bases outside gene matches: 5. CDR3 in DNA: TGTGCCAGCAGTCCACAGGGGAAATCCTACAATGAGCAGTTCTTC. Translated, it gives CASSPQGKSYNEQFF.

The chain uses TRBV19 and TRBJ1-5; TRBD1 matches 10 bases. The CDR3 contains 16 residues. V lost 6 bases to trimming and J lost 2 bases; unmatched junction nucleotides: 7. Looked up from germline, CDR1 is LNHDA and CDR2 is SQIVND (reference sequence). The CDR3 is CASRTIGTGGNQPQHF. DNA for the CDR3: TGTGCCAGTAGAACCATCGGGACAGGGGGCAATCAGCCCCAGCATTTT. Full variable domain (rest looked up from reference TRBV19 and TRBJ1-5): DGGITQSPKYLFRKEGQNVTLSCEQNLNHDAMYWYRQDPGQGLRLIYYSQIVNDFQKGDIAEGYSVSREKKESFPLTVTSAQKNPTAFYLCASRTIGTGGNQPQHFGDGTRLSIL.

The J gene is TRBJ1-2, the V gene TRBV24-1, with 7 positions matching TRBD1. The V gene end was trimmed by 3 bases and the J gene end by 4 bases; junction bases not matched to a gene: 7. The CDR3 extends over 15 amino acids. Germline V lookup: CDR1 KGHDR, CDR2 SFDVKD. CDR3 sequence (DNA): TGTGCCACCAGTGATCCCCGGGACAGAGTCTATGGCTACACCTTC. Its translation is CATSDPRDRVYGYTF.

CDR3 amino acids: CSVHPFTRTEAFF. The DNA of the CDR3 is TGCAGCGTTCACCCCTTTACTCGTACTGAAGCTTTCTTT. V usage is TRBV29-1 and J usage is TRBJ1-1; no firm D call. V was clipped by 5 bases and J by 5 bases, with 15 bases between them. CDR1 and CDR2 (germline): SQVTM, ANQGSEA. The CDR3 runs to 13 residues. Together with reference TRBV29-1 and TRBJ1-1, the CDR3 gives the full variable domain: SAVISQKPSRDICQRGTSLTIQCQVDSQVTMMFWYRQQPGQSLTLIATANQGSEATYESGFVIDKFPISRPNLTFSTLTVSNMSPEDSSIYLCSVHPFTRTEAFFGQGTRLTVV.

This clone was recorded a few times. The chain combines TRBV7-2 with TRBJ2-7; a weak D match, TRBD1 (7 bases). The CDR3 is 17 amino acids. The germline V gene has CDR1 SGHTA and CDR2 FQGNSA. Trimming removed 1 base from V and 6 bases from J, with 22 bases in between. The CDR3 loop reads CASSLGGGRGTFTEQYF. The CDR3 nucleotides read TGTGCCAGCAGCTTAGGGGGTGGCAGGGGGACTTTCACCGAGCAGTACTTC.

The DNA for the CDR3 is TGTGCCTGGAGTGTAATTCGCCCCAGTGGGAGTACCTCTGGAAACACCATATATTTT. This codes for CAWSVIRPSGSTSGNTIYF. V and J are TRBV30 and TRBJ1-3; D gene ambiguous. CDR1 is GTSNPN and CDR2 is SVGIG in the germline V gene (reference sequence). The CDR3 totals 19 residues. Deletions cut 0 bases from V and 0 bases from J, with 21 bases between.

The V and J genes are TRBV20-1 and TRBJ1-1; no definite D call. This CDR3 is built from 11 residues. The V end was cut by 3 bases, the J end by 4 bases, with 6 bases between. CDR1 and CDR2 (germline): DFQATT, SNEGSKA (reference sequence). This CDR3 is CSARQLTEAFF. In DNA, the CDR3 is TGCAGTGCTAGGCAACTCACTGAAGCTTTCTTT.

This chain joins TRBV29-1 and TRBJ1-5; 8 positions agree with TRBD1. The CDR3 contains 14 residues. J lost 2 bases, V lost 6 bases, and 6 bases had no gene match. The V gene's germline CDR1 is SQVTM and CDR2 ANQGSEA. CDR3 region: CSVKDRDGNQPQHF. The CDR3 DNA reads TGCAGCGTCAAGGACAGGGACGGCAATCAGCCCCAGCATTTT. Complete variable domain (other parts from reference TRBV29-1 and TRBJ1-5): SAVISQKPSRDICQRGTSLTIQCQVDSQVTMMFWYRQQPGQSLTLIATANQGSEATYESGFVIDKFPISRPNLTFSTLTVSNMSPEDSSIYLCSVKDRDGNQPQHFGDGTRLSIL.

V and J are TRBV6-6 and TRBJ1-2; D gene unclear. Trimming pared 2 bases from V and 0 bases from J, leaving 7 bases between. The CDR3 runs 14 residues. In germline, CDR1 is MNHNY, CDR2 SVGAGI (reference sequence). Here the CDR3 DNA reads TGTGCCAGCAGTTACGGGCAGACTAACTATGGCTACACCTTC. Translation gives CASSYGQTNYGYTF.

In this sample, this clone turned up a few times. The chain employs TRBV3-1 (or the pseudogene TRBV3-2) and TRBJ2-6; possible D gene TRBD1, 5 bases. CDR3 length: 15 residues. V was shortened by 5 bases and J by 1 base, with 9 bases between the two germline ends. From germline, CDR1 is LGHDT and CDR2 YNNKEL (reference sequence). Written as DNA, the CDR3 is TGTGCCAGCAGCTCCAGGACATCTGGGGCCAACGTCCTGACTTTC. This gives the protein CASSSRTSGANVLTF.

V usage is TRBV5-6 and J usage is TRBJ2-3, with 8 nucleotides matching TRBD1. Germline V gene lookup returns CDR1 SGHDT and CDR2 YYEEEE. The ends lost 0 bases at V and 2 bases at J; junction bases unmatched: 8. The CDR3 totals 17 residues. CDR3 DNA: TGTGCCAGCAGCTTGGGCCAGGGGGCGGTTGTCACAGATACGCAGTATTTT. Protein product: CASSLGQGAVVTDTQYF.

The chain employs TRBV5-4 and TRBJ2-2; 11 bases are shared with TRBD2. This CDR3 region has 16 residues. Germline V CDR1 and CDR2: SGHNT, YYREEE (reference sequence). V lost 5 bases, J lost 4 bases, and 7 bases stayed unmatched. CDR3: CASSRTSGGITGELFF. As DNA, the CDR3 is TGTGCCAGCAGTCGTACTAGCGGGGGAATCACCGGGGAGCTGTTTTTT.

The chain has TRBV29-1 and TRBJ2-1, with 7 nucleotides matching TRBD2. In germline, CDR1 is SQVTM, CDR2 ANQGSEA. The V gene end was trimmed by 2 bases and the J gene end by 15 bases; junction bases not matched to a gene: 13. The CDR3 totals 13 residues. The DNA for the CDR3 is TGCAGCGTTGAATCAAGGCGAGGGGCGGGAGCGTTCTTC. Translated, it gives CSVESRRGAGAFF.

The V and J genes are TRBV2 and TRBJ2-3; 12 bases align to TRBD2. V lost 4 bases, J lost 3 bases, and 8 bases stayed unmatched. The germline V gene encodes CDR1 SNHLY and CDR2 FYNNEI. CDR3 length equals 17 residues. In DNA form, the CDR3 reads TGTGCCAGCAGTGTGATGGCTAGCGGGGGGGGAACAGATACGCAGTATTTT. The encoded protein is CASSVMASGGGTDTQYF.

The V call is TRBV28, the J call TRBJ2-7; a weak D match, TRBD1 (5 bases). The V end lost 6 bases, the J end lost 7 bases, and 19 bases lay between the germline ends. Germline assignment: CDR1 MDHEN and CDR2 SYDVKM. The CDR3 runs to 14 residues. In DNA form, the CDR3 reads TGTGCCAGCAGCACCAGGGCGCCTCTCGGGGAGCAGTACTTC. Translation: CASSTRAPLGEQYF. The entire variable domain, with the rest obtained from reference TRBV28 and TRBJ2-7, is as follows: DVKVTQSSRYLVKRTGEKVFLECVQDMDHENMFWYRQDPGLGLRLIYFSYDVKMKEKGDIPEGYSVSREKKERFSLILESASTNQTSMYLCASSTRAPLGEQYFGPGTRLTVT.

The chain has TRBV10-3 and TRBJ1-1; weak D call: TRBD1 (6 bases). Looked up from germline, CDR1 is ENHRY and CDR2 is SYGVKD. CDR3 size: 13 residues. The germline V and J ends were trimmed by 9 bases and 1 base, with 12 bases remaining between them. The chain's CDR3 is CAIRMGANTEAFF. The DNA of the CDR3 is TGTGCCATAAGAATGGGGGCGAACACTGAAGCTTTCTTT.

J is TRBJ1-4 and V is TRBV4-2; no reliable D call. Germline CDR1 and CDR2: LGHNA and YNFKEQ. The CDR3 length is 17 residues. V was clipped by 4 bases and J by 5 bases, with 20 bases between them. The DNA of the CDR3 is TGTGCCAGCAGCCGATCGAGGGTTCGAAACCCGAATGAAAAACTGTTTTTT. Translating gives CASSRSRVRNPNEKLFF.